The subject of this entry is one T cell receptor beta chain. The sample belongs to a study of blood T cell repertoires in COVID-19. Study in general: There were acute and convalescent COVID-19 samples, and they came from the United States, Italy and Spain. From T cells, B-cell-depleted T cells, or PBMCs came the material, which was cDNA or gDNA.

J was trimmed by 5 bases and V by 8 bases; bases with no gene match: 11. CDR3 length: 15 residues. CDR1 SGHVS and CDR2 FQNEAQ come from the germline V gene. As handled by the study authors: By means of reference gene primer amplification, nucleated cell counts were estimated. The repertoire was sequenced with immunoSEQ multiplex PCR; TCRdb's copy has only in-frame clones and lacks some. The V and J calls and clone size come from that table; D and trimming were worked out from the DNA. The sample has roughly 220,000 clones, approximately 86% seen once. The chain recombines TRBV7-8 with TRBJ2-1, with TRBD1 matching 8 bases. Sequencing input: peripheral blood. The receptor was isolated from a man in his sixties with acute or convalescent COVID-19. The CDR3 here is CASGPLGQVHNEQFF. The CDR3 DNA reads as TGTGCCAGCGGTCCACTGGGACAGGTCCACAATGAGCAGTTCTTC.